Following are 6 T cell receptor beta chains from one sample sequenced in a study of blood T cell repertoires in COVID-19. TCRdb's copy holds only in-frame clones and misses some; the assay was immunoSEQ multiplex PCR. Of some 150,000 clones in the sample, about 87% are singletons; the top ten hold roughly 3.9%. Sequenced: peripheral blood. The receptors come from a man aged 18 to 30 with active or convalescent COVID-19.

This rearrangement joins TRBV11-2 to TRBJ1-2; TRBD1 agrees at 7 bases. J lost 4 bases, V lost 5 bases, and 4 bases had no gene match. CDR1 is SGHAT and CDR2 is FQNNGV in the germline V gene. This CDR3 is 13 amino acids long. The CDR3 DNA reads as TGTGCCAGCAGCCCGGGACAGAGCTATGGCTACACCTTC. This gives the protein CASSPGQSYGYTF.

The CDR3 here is CASGAGTRHTDTQYF. The CDR3 coding sequence is TGTGCCAGCGGGGCCGGGACTCGCCACACAGATACGCAGTATTTT. V is TRBV6-5 and J is TRBJ2-3; perhaps TRBD2 as D (6 bases). This CDR3 spans 15 amino acids. In germline, CDR1 is MNHEY, CDR2 SVGAGI. The ends were cut back, 8 bases at V and 2 bases at J, with 17 bases in the middle.

The CDR3 DNA reads as TGTGCCAGCTCACCGGGTTCGGGAGAGCAGTACGTC. It translates to CASSPGSGEQYV. V gene TRBV18 combines with J gene TRBJ2-7; a possible D gene is TRBD2 (5 bases). Trimming cost V 3 bases and J 7 bases, with 10 bases left between them. Germline V CDR1 and CDR2: KGHSH, LQKENI. The CDR3 is made up of 12 amino acids.

The rearrangement joins TRBV27 to TRBJ1-5; D may be TRBD1 (6 bases). This CDR3 is 15 amino acids long. V lost 6 bases and J 6 bases, leaving 18 bases between the germline ends. Germline CDR1 MNHEY, CDR2 SMNVEV (reference sequence). This CDR3 is CASRRDTSTGQPQHF. In nucleotides, the CDR3 is TGTGCCAGCAGAAGGGACACCTCAACGGGTCAGCCCCAGCATTTT.

V gene TRBV6-5 combines with J gene TRBJ1-1, with D perhaps matching TRBD1 (6 bases). CDR1 and CDR2 (germline): MNHEY, SVGAGI. Trimming pared 5 bases from V and 1 base from J, leaving 11 bases between. The CDR3 runs 14 residues. Here the CDR3 reads CASSLQDRNTEAFF. The CDR3 region has the DNA TGTGCCAGCAGTCTCCAGGACAGGAACACTGAAGCTTTCTTT.

The chain has TRBV13 and TRBJ1-6; D might be TRBD1 (6 bases). CDR3 length: 14 amino acids. Looked up from germline, CDR1 is PRHDT and CDR2 is FYEKMQ (reference sequence). V dropped 5 bases and J dropped 7 bases, with 12 bases sitting between them. The CDR3: CASSTRQVNSPLHF. The CDR3 DNA reads as TGTGCCAGCAGCACCCGACAGGTCAATTCACCCCTCCACTTT.